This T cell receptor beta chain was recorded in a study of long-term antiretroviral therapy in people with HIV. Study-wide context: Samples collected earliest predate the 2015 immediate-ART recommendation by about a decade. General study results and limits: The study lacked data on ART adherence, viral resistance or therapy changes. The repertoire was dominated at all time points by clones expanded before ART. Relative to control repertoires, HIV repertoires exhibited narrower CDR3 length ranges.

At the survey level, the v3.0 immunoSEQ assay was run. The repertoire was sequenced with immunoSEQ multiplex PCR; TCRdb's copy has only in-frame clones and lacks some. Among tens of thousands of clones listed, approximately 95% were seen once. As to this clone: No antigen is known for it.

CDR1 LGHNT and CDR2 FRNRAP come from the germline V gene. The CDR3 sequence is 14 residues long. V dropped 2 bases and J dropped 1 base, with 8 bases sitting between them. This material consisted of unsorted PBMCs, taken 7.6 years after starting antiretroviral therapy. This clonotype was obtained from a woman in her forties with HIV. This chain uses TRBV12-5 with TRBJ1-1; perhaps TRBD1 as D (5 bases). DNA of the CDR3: TGTGCTAGTGGTTTGATGGGGGAGAACACTGAAGCTTTCTTT. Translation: CASGLMGENTEAFF.